This is a list of T cell receptor beta chains from one sample in a study of CD8 T cells in Susac syndrome. TCRdb analysed the immunoSEQ multiplex PCR reads with MiXCR anew, one entry per CDR3 protein. This table holds about 180,000 distinct CDR3 sequences, 90% to 95% found once. Sequencing used CD4+ T cells from PBMCs. The receptor source for this set is a human donor with Susac syndrome. Both conserved end residues are part of each CDR3. The D gene is left open where the match is weak. Where a row states a size, it is once, few, many or the class of an expanded clone; other rows omit it.

V	size	D	J	CDR3	DNA
TRBV7-2	.	.	TRBJ2-5	CASRGPSQETQYF	TGTGCCAGCAGAGGACCTAGCCAAGAGACCCAGTACTTC
TRBV27	.	.	TRBJ2-7	CASSLSGRVHYEQYF	TGTGCCAGCAGTTTATCGGGGCGGGTCCACTACGAGCAGTACTTC
TRBV29-1	.	TRBD2	TRBJ2-7	CSVGSGGTSYEQYF	TGCAGCGTTGGTAGCGGGGGGACCTCCTACGAGCAGTACTTC
TRBV5-1	.	TRBD1	TRBJ2-4	CASREATTGHSNIQYF	TGCGCCAGCAGGGAAGCAACGACAGGGCATAGTAACATTCAGTACTTC
TRBV7-9	.	.	TRBJ2-5	CASSSGAVGNQETQYF	TGTGCCAGCAGCTCAGGCGCGGTGGGGAACCAAGAGACCCAGTACTTC
TRBV5-1	.	.	TRBJ1-1	CASSSASTEAFF	TGCGCCAGCAGCTCCGCCAGTACTGAAGCTTTCTTT
TRBV29-1	.	TRBD1	TRBJ1-2	CSLGTDYGYTF	TGCAGCCTCGGGACAGACTATGGCTACACCTTC
TRBV5-1	.	.	TRBJ2-1	CASSLGSDTMSGQFF	TGCGCCAGCAGCTTGGGCAGCGATACAATGAGTGGGCAGTTCTTC
TRBV6-1	.	TRBD2	TRBJ2-2	CASSAPLRLAGGNTGELFF	TGTGCCAGCAGCGCCCCGCTGAGACTAGCGGGGGGGAACACCGGGGAGCTGTTTTTT
TRBV2	.	TRBD1	TRBJ1-6	CASSADRGSLHF	TGTGCCAGCAGCGCGGACAGGGGGTCCCTCCACTTT
TRBV9	.	.	TRBJ1-4	CASSVQDATNEKLFF	TGTGCCAGCAGCGTCCAAGATGCAACTAATGAAAAACTGTTTTTT
TRBV6-4	.	.	TRBJ1-6	CATSPGPAGSPLHF	TGTGCCACCTCCCCCGGGCCAGCGGGTTCACCCCTCCACTTT
TRBV3-1	.	TRBD2	TRBJ2-3	CASSPRSGVRADTQYF	TGTGCCAGCAGCCCCCGCAGCGGGGTTCGAGCAGATACGCAGTATTTT
TRBV7-2	.	TRBD1	TRBJ1-6	CASSSGQVLNSPLHF	TGTGCCAGCAGCTCGGGACAGGTGCTAAATTCACCCCTCCACTTT
TRBV6-5	.	.	TRBJ1-2	CASSPRTYGYTF	TGTGCCAGCAGCCCCAGGACATATGGCTACACCTTC
TRBV12-3/TRBV12-4	.	TRBD1	TRBJ2-5	CASSPRDSGGTQYF	TGTGCCAGCAGTCCCAGGGATTCAGGGGGGACCCAGTACTTC
TRBV7-2	.	TRBD1	TRBJ2-3	CASSRDRVADTQYF	TGTGCCAGCAGCCGGGACAGGGTGGCAGATACGCAGTATTTT
TRBV10-3	.	TRBD1	TRBJ2-2	CAIRDSPNTGELFF	TGTGCCATCCGGGACAGTCCCAACACCGGGGAGCTGTTTTTT
TRBV29-1	.	TRBD1	TRBJ2-5	CSVGQGTGETQYF	TGCAGCGTTGGACAGGGGACCGGAGAGACCCAGTACTTC
TRBV11-2	.	.	TRBJ2-2	CASSFIGRRGTGELFF	TGTGCCAGCAGCTTTATTGGGCGGCGCGGAACCGGGGAGCTGTTTTTT
TRBV10-3	once	.	TRBJ2-7	CAISERIENEQYF	TGTGCCATCAGTGAGAGGATAGAAAACGAGCAGTACTTC
TRBV10-2	.	TRBD2	TRBJ2-7	CASRPGLAYEQYF	TGCGCCAGCAGGCCCGGACTAGCCTACGAGCAGTACTTC
TRBV6-1	.	.	TRBJ2-7	CASSDTLVGTYEQYF	TGTGCCAGCAGTGATACACTAGTCGGTACCTACGAGCAGTACTTC
TRBV6-2/TRBV6-3	.	.	TRBJ1-6	CASSYDGRVFSPLHF	TGTGCCAGCAGTTACGATGGTCGGGTTTTTTCACCCCTCCACTTT
TRBV5-1	.	TRBD2	TRBJ2-3	CASSEGLAKSTDTQYF	TGCGCCAGCAGCGAGGGACTAGCGAAGAGCACAGATACGCAGTATTTT
TRBV20-1	.	TRBD1	TRBJ2-7	CSAKGQGNYEQYF	TGCAGTGCTAAGGGACAGGGCAACTACGAGCAGTACTTC
TRBV20-1	.	TRBD2	TRBJ2-5	CSAMGGGQETQYF	TGCAGTGCCATGGGGGGGGGACAAGAGACCCAGTACTTC
TRBV4-1	.	.	TRBJ2-5	CASSQEAGQTSKTQYF	TGCGCCAGCAGCCAAGAAGCGGGACAGACCTCCAAGACCCAGTACTTC
TRBV20-1	.	TRBD1	TRBJ2-5	CSARDRGMETQYF	TGCAGTGCTAGGGACAGGGGAATGGAGACCCAGTACTTC
TRBV3-1	.	TRBD1	TRBJ1-6	CASSSYGQVNSPLHF	TGTGCCAGCAGTTCCTACGGACAGGTCAATTCACCCCTCCACTTT
TRBV20-1	.	.	TRBJ1-6	CSAGGGVRGSPLHF	TGCAGTGCTGGGGGAGGGGTTAGGGGTTCACCCCTCCACTTT
TRBV20-1	.	.	TRBJ1-6	CSARDRQGHSPLHF	TGCAGTGCTAGAGATAGGCAGGGGCATTCACCCCTCCACTTT
TRBV19	.	.	TRBJ2-6	CATRVPSGANVLTF	TGTGCCACACGGGTGCCCTCTGGGGCCAACGTCCTGACTTTC
TRBV7-2	.	.	TRBJ1-2	CASSPDSDYGYTF	TGTGCCAGCAGCCCCGACAGTGACTATGGCTACACCTTC
TRBV7-8	.	TRBD2	TRBJ2-2	CASSLTLAEGSGELFF	TGTGCCAGCAGCTTAACACTAGCGGAGGGGTCCGGGGAGCTGTTTTTT
TRBV24-1	.	TRBD2	TRBJ2-3	CATSASGPGRTDTQYF	TGTGCCACCAGTGCTAGCGGGCCGGGGAGAACAGATACGCAGTATTTT
TRBV20-1	.	.	TRBJ1-3	CSAREGVVSGNTIYF	TGCAGTGCTAGAGAAGGGGTCGTCTCTGGAAACACCATATATTTT
TRBV30	.	.	TRBJ1-5	CARGEGTRGQPQHF	TGTGCCCGGGGGGAAGGGACCCGAGGCCAGCCCCAGCATTTT
TRBV12-3/TRBV12-4	.	TRBD2	TRBJ2-1	CASRWTSGGNEQFF	TGTGCCAGCAGATGGACTAGCGGGGGTAATGAGCAGTTCTTC
TRBV29-1	.	TRBD1	TRBJ2-5	CSTDGQGNPAQYF	TGCAGCACCGACGGACAGGGCAATCCGGCCCAGTACTTC
TRBV20-1	.	.	TRBJ2-3	CSASNRDPAAADTQYF	TGCAGTGCTAGTAACCGGGACCCGGCAGCTGCAGATACGCAGTATTTT
TRBV2	.	.	TRBJ1-2	CASSQDRRSTYGYTF	TGTGCCAGCAGTCAAGACAGGCGATCAACTTATGGCTACACCTTC